This entry features one TCR beta chain sequence. These data come from a study of blood T cell repertoires in COVID-19. On the study more broadly: The origin of the acute and convalescent COVID-19 samples was the United States, Italy and Spain.

Germline V gene lookup returns CDR1 MNHEY and CDR2 SMNVEV (reference sequence). The CDR3 totals 16 residues. V was clipped by 1 base and J by 0 bases, with 12 bases between them. The repertoire was sequenced with immunoSEQ multiplex PCR; TCRdb's copy has only in-frame clones and lacks some. The repertoire includes some 56,000 clones, more than 70% of them detected once, and more than 15% sits in the top ten. Material: peripheral blood. The chain combines TRBV27 with TRBJ1-2, with a tentative D call TRBD1 (6 bases). The clonotype originates from a human donor in a cohort sampled during active COVID-19. CDR3 nucleotides: TGTGCCAGCAGTTTATGGAACAGGGCTACTAACTATGGCTACACCTTC. Translated: CASSLWNRATNYGYTF.